This TCR beta chain was found in a study of CD8 T cells in Susac syndrome. Sequencing of TCR beta was undertaken in CD8+ and CD4+ T cells derived from blood. Random hexamers were used to reverse transcribe an amount of roughly 0.5 to 1 ug RNA. An immunoSEQ multiplex PCR generated amplified TCR beta CDR3 products spanning 54 Vbeta and 13 Jbeta. TCRdb ran MiXCR on the immunoSEQ multiplex PCR reads and lists one entry per CDR3 protein. The repertoire holds about 26,000 distinct CDR3 sequences, with 85% to 95% as singletons. Sequencing was done on a sample of CD8+ T cells from PBMCs. This clonotype was sampled from a human donor in good health.

Here the CDR3 DNA reads TGCAGCGTTGAAGGTTGGGGAGAGTCCTACGAGCAGTACTTC. The encoded protein is CSVEGWGESYEQYF. This chain links TRBV29-1 with TRBJ2-7, with D perhaps TRBD2 (5 bases). The CDR3 is 14 residues long. Trimming removed 1 base from V and 1 base from J, with 11 bases in between. The germline V gene has CDR1 SQVTM and CDR2 ANQGSEA.